This is a list of T cell receptor beta chains from one sample in a study of cytomegalovirus exposure and HLA in healthy donors. Clones were sequenced by immunoSEQ multiplex PCR, and TCRdb holds only the in-frame ones, with some missing. Altogether under 200,000 clones are present, roughly 84% being singletons, with the ten largest covering 0.8% to 1.3%. Sequences were obtained from PBMCs. All receptors come from a young man in good health and CMV-seronegative. Both conserved end residues are part of each CDR3. The D gene is left open where the match is weak. Clone sizes are given selectively: once, few, many, or a class where the clone is expanded.

>.|TRBV7-2|TRBJ1-1|.
CASSLGEGENTEAFF
TGTGCCAGCAGCTTAGGCGAGGGGGAAAACACTGAAGCTTTCTTT
>few|TRBV7-2|TRBJ2-5|.
CASSLVPGGETQYF
TGTGCCAGCAGCTTAGTCCCCGGCGGGGAGACCCAGTACTTC
>.|TRBV5-5|TRBJ2-1|TRBD2
CASSPGTSGSYNEQFF
TGTGCCAGCAGCCCCGGGACTAGCGGATCCTACAATGAGCAGTTCTTC
>few|TRBV28|TRBJ1-4|.
CASQRSGTTNEKLFF
TGTGCCAGCCAACGAAGCGGGACAACTAATGAAAAACTGTTTTTT
>few|TRBV7-6|TRBJ1-4|.
CASSIGQSLFF
TGTGCCAGCAGCATCGGACAGTCACTGTTTTTT
>.|TRBV14|TRBJ2-7|TRBD2
CASSLISGRANEQYF
TGTGCCAGCAGCCTAATAAGCGGGAGAGCGAACGAGCAGTACTTC
>once|TRBV5-1|TRBJ1-6|.
CASSSAAATYNSPLHF
TGCGCCAGCAGCTCCGCGGCAGCTACCTATAATTCACCCCTCCACTTT
>.|TRBV7-8|TRBJ2-2|.
CASSSQRESVTGELFF
TGTGCCAGCAGCTCCCAACGGGAGTCAGTCACCGGGGAGCTGTTTTTT
>.|TRBV6-5|TRBJ1-2|TRBD1
CASSYRTGNSGYTF
TGTGCCAGCAGTTACCGGACAGGGAACAGCGGCTACACCTTC
>.|TRBV18|TRBJ2-2|TRBD2
CASSPLGLAGGSLILTGELFF
TGTGCCAGCTCACCCCTTGGACTAGCGGGAGGATCCCTTATACTCACCGGGGAGCTGTTTTTT
>.|TRBV19|TRBJ2-5|TRBD2
CASRKRAGVQETQYF
TGTGCCAGTAGGAAGCGGGCGGGGGTTCAAGAGACCCAGTACTTC
>few|TRBV5-1|TRBJ2-5|TRBD2
CASSLAGTSEETQYF
TGCGCCAGCAGCTTGGCCGGGACTAGCGAAGAGACCCAGTACTTC
>.|TRBV19|TRBJ2-5|TRBD1
CATSPGTDQETQYF
TGTGCGACCTCGCCGGGGACAGACCAAGAGACCCAGTACTTC
>.|TRBV30|TRBJ2-7|TRBD1
CAWGGQGSYEQYF
TGTGCGTGGGGGGGACAGGGATCCTACGAGCAGTACTTC
>.|TRBV7-7|TRBJ2-5|.
CASSVGGGVQTQYF
TGTGCCAGCAGCGTCGGCGGGGGCGTCCAGACCCAGTACTTC
>.|TRBV4-1|TRBJ2-1|TRBD2
CASSQESGRGVYNEQFF
TGCGCCAGCAGCCAAGAGAGCGGGAGGGGGGTCTACAATGAGCAGTTCTTC
>.|TRBV4-1|TRBJ2-5|TRBD2
CASSHGGGAGAAQYF
TGCGCCAGCAGCCATGGCGGGGGGGCCGGGGCGGCCCAGTACTTC
>.|TRBV7-3|TRBJ2-2|TRBD1
CASSLMFRQGAAGELFF
TGTGCCAGCAGCTTAATGTTCCGGCAGGGGGCGGCCGGGGAGCTGTTTTTT
>.|TRBV28|TRBJ1-2|TRBD1
CASSLDRVRGYTF
TGTGCCAGCAGTTTAGACAGGGTGCGCGGCTACACCTTC
>.|TRBV18|TRBJ1-5|.
CASSSERQKIQPQHF
TGTGCCAGCTCCTCGGAAAGACAGAAGATTCAGCCCCAGCATTTT
>once|TRBV2|TRBJ2-1|TRBD1
CASSAGGQGVFNEQFF
TGTGCCAGCAGTGCCGGGGGACAGGGCGTTTTCAATGAGCAGTTCTTC
>.|TRBV5-1|TRBJ2-7|.
CASSPDTHSYEQYF
TGCGCCAGCAGCCCGGACACCCACTCCTACGAGCAGTACTTC
>.|TRBV29-1|TRBJ2-7|TRBD2
CSVEDSGTSWYEQYF
TGCAGCGTTGAAGACTCCGGGACTAGCTGGTACGAGCAGTACTTC
>.|TRBV5-6|TRBJ1-2|.
CASSLWREGYTF
TGTGCCAGCAGCTTGTGGAGGGAAGGCTACACCTTC
>.|TRBV25-1|TRBJ1-6|TRBD1
CASSEPDRGNSPLHF
TGTGCCAGCAGTGAGCCCGACAGGGGGAATTCACCCCTCCACTTT
>few|TRBV7-9|TRBJ2-5|TRBD2
CASSPSGRSSKTQYF
TGTGCCAGCAGCCCTAGCGGGAGGAGTTCGAAGACCCAGTACTTC
>.|TRBV4-3|TRBJ2-5|TRBD2
CASSPGGGRASGETQYF
TGCGCCAGCAGCCCTGGTGGAGGGAGGGCCTCGGGAGAGACCCAGTACTTC
>once|TRBV11-3|TRBJ2-7|TRBD1
CASSKDREDLNEQYF
TGTGCCAGCAGCAAGGACAGGGAGGATCTCAACGAGCAGTACTTC
>.|TRBV18|TRBJ2-7|TRBD2
CASSPRTSGAYEQYF
TGTGCCAGCTCCCCACGGACTAGCGGGGCCTACGAGCAGTACTTC
>.|TRBV28|TRBJ1-5|.
CASSDDRDSNQPQHF
TGTGCCAGCAGTGACGACCGGGATAGCAATCAGCCCCAGCATTTT
>.|TRBV19|TRBJ1-2|.
CASSVLEQINYGYTF
TGTGCCAGTAGTGTGCTGGAGCAGATTAACTATGGCTACACCTTC
>.|TRBV7-9|TRBJ2-7|.
CASSKGLYEQYF
TGTGCCAGCAGCAAAGGACTATACGAGCAGTACTTC
>.|TRBV29-1|TRBJ2-5|.
CSALYSREKTQYF
TGCAGCGCACTTTATTCGCGGGAAAAGACCCAGTACTTC
>.|TRBV7-9|TRBJ2-1|.
CASSQAGRSYNEQFF
TGTGCCAGCAGCCAGGCGGGGAGGTCGTACAATGAGCAGTTCTTC
>.|TRBV6-1|TRBJ2-7|TRBD1
CASSEAGTGVYEQYF
TGTGCCAGCAGTGAAGCCGGGACAGGGGTTTACGAGCAGTACTTC
>.|TRBV2|TRBJ1-1|TRBD1
CASSEQDRGPEAFF
TGTGCCAGCAGTGAACAGGACAGGGGGCCCGAAGCTTTCTTT
>.|TRBV27|TRBJ1-6|.
CASSPRGLPLHF
TGTGCCAGCAGCCCGCGGGGGTTACCCCTCCACTTT
>.|TRBV7-9|TRBJ1-1|.
CASSPGSEAFF
TGTGCCAGCAGCCCCGGGAGTGAAGCTTTCTTT
>.|TRBV18|TRBJ2-1|TRBD1
CASSPDRGYNEQFF
TGTGCCAGCTCCCCCGACAGGGGGTACAATGAGCAGTTCTTC
>.|TRBV11-3|TRBJ2-1|TRBD2
CASSRGLAIYNEQFF
TGTGCCAGCAGCCGCGGACTAGCAATCTACAATGAGCAGTTCTTC
>.|TRBV29-1|TRBJ2-5|.
CSVVNGDETQYF
TGCAGCGTTGTAAACGGGGATGAGACCCAGTACTTC
>few|TRBV18|TRBJ2-5|TRBD1
CASSPSGQGETQYF
TGTGCCAGCTCACCATCGGGACAGGGTGAGACCCAGTACTTC
>.|TRBV7-8|TRBJ1-6|.
CASSFSRGVSPLHF
TGTGCCAGCAGCTTTTCCAGGGGAGTGTCACCCCTCCACTTT
>.|TRBV25-1|TRBJ2-1|.
CASSVGGNEQFF
TGTGCCAGCAGCGTCGGGGGAAATGAGCAGTTCTTC
>.|TRBV18|TRBJ2-5|.
CASSPPSQETQYF
TGTGCCAGCTCACCACCCAGCCAAGAGACCCAGTACTTC
>.|TRBV5-1|TRBJ2-7|.
CASSLGWATAYEQYF
TGCGCCAGCAGCTTGGGTTGGGCAACCGCCTACGAGCAGTACTTC
>.|TRBV6-5|TRBJ2-6|.
CASGDIRSGANVLTF
TGTGCCAGCGGGGACATTCGCTCTGGGGCCAACGTCCTGACTTTC
>.|TRBV2|TRBJ2-1|TRBD2
CASKRTSGNEQFF
TGTGCCAGCAAAAGGACTAGCGGGAATGAGCAGTTCTTC
>.|TRBV7-9|TRBJ2-3|TRBD2
CASSSSGRTDTQYF
TGTGCCAGCAGTTCTAGCGGGAGGACAGATACGCAGTATTTT
>.|TRBV4-3|TRBJ2-7|TRBD2
CASSRMTSGPYEQYF
TGCGCCAGCAGCCGGATGACTAGCGGCCCCTACGAGCAGTACTTC